This entry lists 30 T cell receptor beta chains sequenced from one sample in a study of blood T cell repertoires in COVID-19. Assay: immunoSEQ multiplex PCR; the TCRdb copy retains only in-frame clones and omits some. The data contain approximately 270,000 clones, roughly four fifths of them singletons. The source material was peripheral blood. These receptors originate from a person aged 70 to 85 with COVID-19, enrolled during active disease.

The V and J genes are TRBV5-5 and TRBJ1-1; 7 bases fit TRBD1. Germline V gene data show CDR1 as SGHKS and CDR2 as YYEKEE (reference sequence). With 1 base clipped from V and 2 bases from J, the junction kept 5 bases outside the gene matches. The CDR3 extends over 15 amino acids. The CDR3 bases are TGTGCCAGCAGCTTGTTAGGGACAGTAAACACTGAAGCTTTCTTT. Amino acids: CASSLLGTVNTEAFF. Supplemented by reference TRBV5-5 and TRBJ1-1, the full variable domain reads DAGVTQSPTHLIKTRGQQVTLRCSPISGHKSVSWYQQVLGQGPQFIFQYYEKEERGRGNFPDRFSARQFPNYSSELNVNALLLGDSALYLCASSLLGTVNTEAFFGQGTRLTVV.

The chain carries TRBV11-2 and TRBJ2-3; D is ambiguous. Deletions cut 1 base from V and 4 bases from J, with 9 bases between. This CDR3 contains 14 residues. The germline gives CDR1 SGHAT, CDR2 FQNNGV. The DNA of the CDR3 is TGTGCCAGCAGCTTAGGTTGGCAATCAGATACGCAGTATTTT. Translating it yields CASSLGWQSDTQYF.

This chain connects TRBV9 to TRBJ2-2; D perhaps matches TRBD2 (5 bases). The CDR3 covers 15 residues. The germline V gene has CDR1 SGDLS and CDR2 YYNGEE. Trimming removed 3 bases from V and 3 bases from J, with 12 bases in between. DNA of the CDR3: TGTGCCAGCAGCGGCGGGTCCCACCACACCGGGGAGCTGTTTTTT. It specifies CASSGGSHHTGELFF.

V is TRBV3-1 (or the pseudogene TRBV3-2) and J is TRBJ1-4, with TRBD1 as a possible D gene (5 bases). Germline values: CDR1 LGHDT, CDR2 YNNKEL (reference sequence). The CDR3 has 18 amino acids. The V end was cut by 4 bases, the J end by 4 bases, with 22 bases between. CDR3 amino acids: CASSPTHWDWTNNEKLFF. The CDR3 DNA reads TGTGCCAGCAGCCCTACGCACTGGGACTGGACGAATAATGAAAAACTGTTTTTT.

The chain links TRBV10-3 to TRBJ1-1; D remains unclear. The CDR3 length is 13 residues. Trimming removed 11 bases from V and 1 base from J, with 14 bases in between. Germline CDR1 is ENHRY and CDR2 is SYGVKD. CDR3 region: CAAGRTANTEAFF. Written as DNA, the CDR3 is TGTGCCGCGGGGAGAACGGCGAACACTGAAGCTTTCTTT.

As DNA, the CDR3 is TGTGCCAGCAGCTCCGGGACTGCCGGCAAGTACTCCTACAATGAGCAGTTCTTC. This translates into CASSSGTAGKYSYNEQFF. This sequence joins TRBV7-3 and TRBJ2-1; possible D gene TRBD2, 6 bases. Germline loops: CDR1 SGHTA, CDR2 FQGTGA. This CDR3 has 18 residues. The ends were cut back, 4 bases at V and 0 bases at J, with 19 bases in the middle.

This sequence joins TRBV5-1 and TRBJ2-1, with 11 bases lining up with TRBD2. Per germline, CDR1 SGHRS and CDR2 YFSETQ. The junction had 6 bases not matched to a gene; V was cut back by 4 bases and J by 6 bases. The CDR3 spans 15 residues. CDR3 DNA sequence: TGCGCCAGCAGCCCCGGGACTAGCGGTACCAATGAGCAGTTCTTC. Protein sequence: CASSPGTSGTNEQFF.

This clone was counted a few times. This chain joins TRBV3-1 (or the pseudogene TRBV3-2) and TRBJ1-1; tentatively, D is TRBD1 (6 bases). The CDR3 has 13 amino acids. The germline V and J ends were trimmed by 0 bases and 4 bases, with 6 bases remaining between them. Germline lookup yields CDR1 LGHDT and CDR2 YNNKEL (reference sequence). The CDR3 nucleotides read TGTGCCAGCAGCCAAGACAGGGGCACTGAAGCTTTCTTT. Translating it yields CASSQDRGTEAFF.

The chain employs TRBV4-1 and TRBJ1-1; D is perhaps TRBD1 (6 bases). Trimming took off 4 bases at V and 4 bases at J, with 16 bases between the two ends. There are 15 residues in the CDR3. The germline CDR1 and CDR2 sequences are MGHRA and YSYEKL. The CDR3 region has the DNA TGCGCCAGCAGCCCACTCCCACAGGGTTCCACTGAAGCTTTCTTT. This gives the protein CASSPLPQGSTEAFF.

The chain joins TRBV18 to TRBJ2-5, with 8 bases fitting TRBD1. The V segment lost 3 bases and the J segment 5 bases; nucleotides outside the gene matches: 8. The CDR3 is 15 residues long. Germline CDR1 is KGHSH and CDR2 is LQKENI. The CDR3 protein is CASSPVRGPGETQYF. For the CDR3, the DNA is TGTGCCAGCTCACCGGTCAGGGGGCCGGGGGAGACCCAGTACTTC.

This clone occurred once. The chain is built from TRBV14 and TRBJ2-7; D possibly corresponds to TRBD2 (5 bases). Germline V lookup: CDR1 SGHDN, CDR2 FVKESK. This CDR3 spans 13 amino acids. V was pared by 1 base and J by 6 bases, with 10 bases between. CDR3 sequence (DNA): TGTGCCAGCAGCCAAGTGGATCGGGGCGAGCAGTACTTC. This encodes CASSQVDRGEQYF.

The chain joins TRBV9 to TRBJ2-5, with TRBD1 as a possible D gene (5 bases). Per the germline V gene, CDR1 is SGDLS and CDR2 is YYNGEE. The CDR3 consists of 16 residues. Trimming removed 0 bases from V and 1 base from J, with 13 bases in between. CDR3 loop: CASSVGGLGLQETQYF. In DNA, the CDR3 is TGTGCCAGCAGCGTAGGGGGCTTGGGGCTCCAAGAGACCCAGTACTTC. Full variable domain (outside the CDR3, taken from reference TRBV9 and TRBJ2-5): DSGVTQTPKHLITATGQRVTLRCSPRSGDLSVYWYQQSLDQGLQFLIQYYNGEERAKGNILERFSAQQFPDLHSELNLSSLELGDSALYFCASSVGGLGLQETQYFGPGTRLLVL.

The genes are TRBV19 and TRBJ2-1, with 10 positions matching TRBD2. This CDR3 region has 14 residues. J lost 4 bases, V lost 6 bases, and 3 bases had no gene match. Per germline, CDR1 LNHDA and CDR2 SQIVND (reference sequence). Here the CDR3 reads CASSRAGGYNEQFF. DNA for the CDR3: TGTGCCAGTAGCCGAGCGGGGGGGTACAATGAGCAGTTCTTC.

The chain carries TRBV6-1 and TRBJ2-1; D uncertain. The CDR3 has 11 amino acids. V dropped 0 bases and J dropped 8 bases, with 2 bases sitting between them. From germline, CDR1 is MNHNS and CDR2 SASEGT. CDR3 in amino acids: CASSEAYEQFF. DNA for the CDR3: TGTGCCAGCAGTGAAGCCTATGAGCAGTTCTTC.

This clone was observed a few times. The V gene is TRBV5-6, the J gene TRBJ1-5; 7 bases agree with TRBD1. V was clipped by 4 bases and J by 2 bases; unmatched bases: 9. Germline-derived CDR1 and CDR2 are SGHDT and YYEEEE. CDR3 length equals 16 residues. In DNA, the CDR3 is TGTGCCAGCAGCGTGTACAGGGGAGGAGGCAATCAGCCCCAGCATTTT. Its translation: CASSVYRGGGNQPQHF.

This sequence joins TRBV7-3 and TRBJ1-1, with 8 bases aligning to TRBD1. After removal of 4 bases from V and 4 bases from J, the junction contained 8 bases not matched to a gene. CDR1 is SGHTA, CDR2 FQGTGA, per germline. The CDR3 is 15 residues long. The CDR3 sequence is CASSSGTGMATEAFF. The DNA of the CDR3 is TGTGCCAGCAGCTCCGGGACAGGCATGGCCACTGAAGCTTTCTTT.

V gene TRBV7-2 combines with J gene TRBJ1-2; 10 bases are a match to TRBD1. The CDR3 covers 16 residues. The germline V gene encodes CDR1 SGHTA and CDR2 FQGNSA. The V gene end was trimmed by 6 bases and the J gene end by 4 bases; junction bases not matched to a gene: 11. The CDR3 DNA follows: TGTGCCAGCAGTTGGGACAGGGGCCTTCACGCCTATGGCTACACCTTC. Translated: CASSWDRGLHAYGYTF.

The chain joins TRBV5-1 to TRBJ2-5; 11 nucleotides line up with TRBD1. CDR3 length: 15 amino acids. Germline V gene sequence: CDR1 SGHRS, CDR2 YFSETQ. V lost 3 bases, J lost 1 base, and 2 bases stayed unmatched. The CDR3 nucleotides read TGCGCCAGCAGCTGGGGACAGGGGGGCCAAGAGACCCAGTACTTC. It encodes CASSWGQGGQETQYF.

This clone was observed a handful of times. The chain carries TRBV6-2 or TRBV6-3 and TRBJ1-6; perhaps TRBD1 as D (5 bases). V was cut by 4 bases and J by 1 base, with 11 bases left in between. The CDR3 runs 16 residues. Germline-derived CDR1 and CDR2 are MNHEY and SVGEGT. The chain's CDR3 is CASSSAGRSYNSPLHF. The DNA for the CDR3 is TGTGCCAGCAGTTCCGCGGGACGGTCCTATAATTCACCCCTCCACTTT.

The V call is TRBV12-5, the J call TRBJ1-2, with 8 bases that match TRBD1. Germline lookup yields CDR1 LGHNT and CDR2 FRNRAP. The CDR3 spans 16 residues. The V and J ends lost 2 bases and 4 bases, in that order; junction bases with no gene match: 9. As DNA, the CDR3 is TGTGCTAGTGGTTTGTTTACAGGGGGAGCCTTCTATGGCTACACCTTC. Translated: CASGLFTGGAFYGYTF.

V usage is TRBV29-1 and J usage is TRBJ2-3; 8 bases match TRBD2. Germline V gene lookup returns CDR1 SQVTM and CDR2 ANQGSEA. The CDR3 loop spans 17 amino acids. Unmatched junction bases numbered 9, after V lost 1 base and J lost 0 bases. The CDR3: CSVEGATGTRSTDTQYF. In DNA form, the CDR3 reads TGCAGCGTTGAAGGAGCGACCGGGACTAGGAGCACAGATACGCAGTATTTT.

This chain joins TRBV28 and TRBJ1-5, with 9 nucleotides matching TRBD1. The CDR3 covers 15 residues. CDR1 and CDR2 (germline): MDHEN, SYDVKM. J gave up 2 bases and V 6 bases, and 5 bases lay outside the gene matches. The CDR3 loop reads CASRLQGAGNQPQHF. CDR3 DNA sequence: TGTGCCAGCAGACTACAGGGGGCCGGCAATCAGCCCCAGCATTTT. Full variable domain (outside the CDR3, taken from reference TRBV28 and TRBJ1-5): DVKVTQSSRYLVKRTGEKVFLECVQDMDHENMFWYRQDPGLGLRLIYFSYDVKMKEKGDIPEGYSVSREKKERFSLILESASTNQTSMYLCASRLQGAGNQPQHFGDGTRLSIL.

CDR3 nucleotide sequence: TGTGGTAGCAGGGGGGGTGGCACCGGGGAGCTGTTTTTT. This codes for CGSRGGGTGELFF. The chain links TRBV28 to TRBJ2-2; D possibly uses TRBD1 or TRBD2 (7 bases each). The CDR3 contains 13 residues. CDR1 MDHEN and CDR2 SYDVKM come from the germline V gene.

This clone was seen a handful of times. This chain connects TRBV5-8 to TRBJ2-6; 10 nucleotides align to TRBD1. Germline V gene sequence: CDR1 SGHTS, CDR2 YDEGEE. This CDR3 is 17 amino acids long. V trimming: 4 bases; J trimming: 2 bases; junction bases outside the gene matches: 6. The CDR3 nucleotides are TGTGCCAGCAGCCGCGGACAGGGGGAGGCTGGGGCCAACGTCCTGACTTTC. Amino acid sequence: CASSRGQGEAGANVLTF.

The chain couples TRBV11-3 to TRBJ2-1; D ambiguous. CDR1 and CDR2 from the germline V gene are SGHNT and YENEEA. The germline V and J ends were trimmed by 4 bases and 6 bases, with 4 bases remaining between them. The CDR3 contains 11 residues. DNA of the CDR3: TGTGCCAGCAGCTCGAGCAATGAGCAGTTCTTC. Its translation: CASSSSNEQFF.

In this sample, this clone turned up once. The V call is TRBV6-5, the J call TRBJ2-5, with 7 bases identical to TRBD1. Germline-derived CDR1 and CDR2 are MNHEY and SVGAGI. The V gene end was trimmed by 0 bases and the J gene end by 4 bases; junction bases not matched to a gene: 2. The CDR3 runs 14 residues. CDR3 in DNA: TGTGCCAGCAGTTACTCGGACAGGTCAGAGACCCAGTACTTC. Its translation: CASSYSDRSETQYF.

This clone was observed once. At one end the junction does not follow the germline gene, possibly because of a read error. This rearrangement joins TRBV19 to TRBJ2-5; no clear D. The CDR3 has 14 residues. Germline V gene lookup returns CDR1 LNHDA and CDR2 SQIVND (reference sequence). CDR3 residues: CASSLYPLQEPQYF. DNA for the CDR3: TGTGCCAGTAGCCTCTATCCACTACAAGAGCCCCAGTACTTC. The full variable domain, in which reference TRBV19 and TRBJ2-5 provide the parts outside the CDR3, is DGGITQSPKYLFRKEGQNVTLSCEQNLNHDAMYWYRQDPGQGLRLIYYSQIVNDFQKGDIAEGYSVSREKKESFPLTVTSAQKNPTAFYLCASSLYPLQEPQYFGPGTRLLVL.

The rearrangement links TRBV19 to TRBJ1-2; 7 positions agree with TRBD1. The trim removed 4 bases at V and 3 bases at J, leaving 8 bases unmatched. CDR1 LNHDA and CDR2 SQIVND come from the germline V gene (reference sequence). The CDR3 extends over 15 amino acids. Here the CDR3 DNA reads TGTGCCAGTAGTACCCGGAAGGGGGCTGACTATGGCTACACCTTC. Encoded protein: CASSTRKGADYGYTF.

This chain uses TRBV28 with TRBJ2-2; TRBD1 aligns across 8 bases. The CDR3 runs 15 residues. V dropped 5 bases and J dropped 1; count of bases not matched to a gene: 3. Germline CDR1 MDHEN, CDR2 SYDVKM. CDR3 loop: CASSRGQVNTGELFF. The CDR3 nucleotides are TGTGCCAGCAGTCGGGGACAGGTGAACACCGGGGAGCTGTTTTTT.

The chain is built from TRBV15 and TRBJ1-1; 7 bases align to TRBD1. CDR1 and CDR2 from the germline V gene are LNHNV and YYDKDF (reference sequence). The CDR3 extends over 16 amino acids. V lost 3 bases to trimming and J lost 6 bases; unmatched junction nucleotides: 13. CDR3 residues: CATSRETGPLGPEAFF. In DNA form, the CDR3 reads TGTGCCACCAGCAGGGAGACAGGGCCCCTCGGACCTGAAGCTTTCTTT. Filled out from reference TRBV15 and TRBJ1-1, the complete variable domain reads DAMVIQNPRYQVTQFGKPVTLSCSQTLNHNVMYWYQQKSSQAPKLLFHYYDKDFNNEADTPDNFQSRRPNTSFCFLDIRSPGLGDTAMYLCATSRETGPLGPEAFFGQGTRLTVV.